This T cell receptor beta chain stems from a study of high-grade serous ovarian cancer treatment subgroups. As for the study in general: On average, 14,192 reads and 6,000 to 8,000 unique TCR beta rearrangements were obtained per sample.

This clone came up a few times. The antigen remains unidentified. CDR3 length: 14 residues. V shed 3 bases, J shed 6 bases, and the junction held 7 bases outside the gene matches. CDR1 is KGHSH, CDR2 LQKENI, per germline. The tumor samples were collected prior to definitive surgery or chemotherapy. Only in-frame clones appear in the TCRdb table, and some are missing; sequencing was by immunoSEQ multiplex PCR. The table shows some 6,200 clones, with more than 60% occurring only once. Points from the study as a whole: Same-patient tumor repertoires overlapped at about 0.095 to 0.85; different patients barely overlapped. Only CDR3 was analyzed; CDR1 and CDR2 were not. Bulk tumor TCR sequencing gave no spatial information.

This chain connects TRBV18 to TRBJ1-1; 7 bases align to TRBD1. Source material: tumor tissue. The clonotype comes from a human donor with high-grade serous ovarian cancer. The CDR3: CASSPRQGWAEAFF. CDR3 DNA: TGTGCCAGCTCACCTCGACAGGGATGGGCTGAAGCTTTCTTT.